The 22 T cell receptor beta chains below come from one sample, sequenced in a study of cytomegalovirus exposure and HLA in healthy donors. The primer mix had 60 Vbeta and 13 Jbeta primers. The protocol was immunoSEQ multiplex PCR, while the TCRdb copy is restricted to in-frame clones and leaves out a portion. The sample includes 250,000 to 300,000 clones, 92% of them seen just once. Material: PBMCs. These receptors came from a girl aged 2 to 10 in good health and CMV-seronegative.

This chain joins TRBV19 and TRBJ2-1, with 7 bases aligning to TRBD2. J was trimmed by 4 bases and V by 6 bases; bases with no gene match: 12. The CDR3 contains 16 residues. Germline V CDR1 and CDR2: LNHDA, SQIVND (reference sequence). CDR3 DNA: TGTGCCAGTAGGCCCACAACGGGACTACCTTACAATGAGCAGTTCTTC. It specifies CASRPTTGLPYNEQFF. Full variable domain (outside the CDR3, taken from reference TRBV19 and TRBJ2-1): DGGITQSPKYLFRKEGQNVTLSCEQNLNHDAMYWYRQDPGQGLRLIYYSQIVNDFQKGDIAEGYSVSREKKESFPLTVTSAQKNPTAFYLCASRPTTGLPYNEQFFGPGTRLTVL.

V usage is TRBV9 and J usage is TRBJ2-7; the match to TRBD1 covers 8 bases. CDR1 and CDR2 (germline): SGDLS, YYNGEE. The J segment lost 1 base and the V segment lost 3 bases, leaving 6 bases of the junction unmatched. The CDR3 spans 15 residues. The CDR3, as DNA: TGTGCCAGCAGCGCCGGGACAGGTCTTTCCTACGAGCAGTACTTC. Translation gives CASSAGTGLSYEQYF.

This chain connects TRBV27 to TRBJ2-2; D is possibly TRBD1 (5 bases). With 6 bases removed from V and 6 bases from J, the gap between germline ends came to 14 bases. Germline lookup yields CDR1 MNHEY and CDR2 SMNVEV (reference sequence). This CDR3 region has 14 residues. CDR3 sequence (DNA): TGTGCCAGCAGACCCTCAGGGATCGCCGGGGAGCTGTTTTTT. Its protein product is CASRPSGIAGELFF.

The CDR3 here is CASSPREANTEAFF. The CDR3 DNA is TGTGCCAGCAGTCCAAGGGAGGCGAACACTGAAGCTTTCTTT. The chain couples TRBV27 to TRBJ1-1, with no clear D. This CDR3 comprises 14 residues. V lost 5 bases to trimming and J lost 1 base, with 11 bases between them. CDR1 is MNHEY, CDR2 SMNVEV, per germline (reference sequence).

The V and J genes are TRBV4-1 and TRBJ1-2; D is uncertain. Per the germline V gene, CDR1 is MGHRA and CDR2 is YSYEKL. The V end lost 2 bases, the J end lost 6 bases, and 13 bases lay between the germline ends. The CDR3 is 14 amino acids. In nucleotides, the CDR3 is TGCGCCAGCAGCCAAAGGGAGTTGTCGGATGGCTACACCTTC. It yields the protein CASSQRELSDGYTF.

This clone was seen a single time. The V and J genes are TRBV28 and TRBJ1-2, with TRBD1 matching 9 bases. Trimming cost V 5 bases and J 5 bases; bases outside gene matches: 3. This CDR3 has 13 amino acids. Germline loops: CDR1 MDHEN, CDR2 SYDVKM. The DNA of the CDR3 is TGTGCCAGCAGTCCGGGACAGGGATATGGCTACACCTTC. Protein sequence: CASSPGQGYGYTF.

The chain carries TRBV7-8 and TRBJ2-5, with D perhaps TRBD2 (6 bases). CDR3 size: 14 residues. From germline, CDR1 is SGHVS and CDR2 FQNEAQ. Trimming cost V 1 base and J 1 base, with 7 bases left between them. CDR3 nucleotides: TGTGCCAGCAGCTTAGGGGGAGGCCAAGAGACCCAGTACTTC. This codes for CASSLGGGQETQYF.

The chain carries TRBV9 and TRBJ1-1; 9 bases line up with TRBD1. The CDR3 spans 16 residues. Germline-derived CDR1 and CDR2 are SGDLS and YYNGEE. V was pared by 3 bases and J by 1 base, with 7 bases of the junction left unmatched. CDR3 in amino acids: CASSAAGTGTNTEAFF. The CDR3 DNA reads TGTGCCAGCAGCGCCGCCGGGACAGGGACGAACACTGAAGCTTTCTTT. Variable domain in full (rest from reference TRBV9 and TRBJ1-1): DSGVTQTPKHLITATGQRVTLRCSPRSGDLSVYWYQQSLDQGLQFLIQYYNGEERAKGNILERFSAQQFPDLHSELNLSSLELGDSALYFCASSAAGTGTNTEAFFGQGTRLTVV.

The V call is TRBV7-9, the J call TRBJ1-4, with 7 bases lining up with TRBD1. The CDR3 is 16 amino acids. V was clipped by 4 bases and J by 7 bases; unmatched bases: 12. Germline CDR1 SEHNR, CDR2 FQNEAQ (reference sequence). The CDR3 spells CASSSDDRVVVEKLFF. CDR3 bases: TGTGCCAGCAGCTCCGACGACAGGGTTGTGGTTGAAAAACTGTTTTTT.

The chain recombines TRBV19 with TRBJ2-7; 10 positions agree with TRBD2. This CDR3 has 15 residues. Germline-derived CDR1 and CDR2 are LNHDA and SQIVND (reference sequence). V was clipped by 3 bases and J by 1 base; unmatched bases: 3. The CDR3 nucleotides are TGTGCCAGTAGTATCAAACTAGCGGGGTCCTACGAGCAGTACTTC. Translating it yields CASSIKLAGSYEQYF.

The chain employs TRBV6-5 and TRBJ2-5; 9 bases are a match to TRBD2. Germline loops: CDR1 MNHEY, CDR2 SVGAGI. V lost 7 bases and J lost 2; bases outside the gene matches: 5. The CDR3 length is 14 residues. The DNA of the CDR3 is TGTGCCAGCATTGTGAGCGGGAGGCAAGAGACCCAGTACTTC. It yields the protein CASIVSGRQETQYF.

The V gene is TRBV28, the J gene TRBJ1-2; D is undetermined. Trimming cost V 2 bases and J 0 bases, with 10 bases left between them. Germline V lookup: CDR1 MDHEN, CDR2 SYDVKM. This CDR3 has 15 residues. The CDR3 DNA follows: TGTGCCAGCAGTTTAGCGGCGGATACTAACTATGGCTACACCTTC. Amino acids: CASSLAADTNYGYTF.

This chain connects TRBV11-2 to TRBJ2-5; 8 bases line up with TRBD2. Germline V gene lookup returns CDR1 SGHAT and CDR2 FQNNGV. There are 16 residues in the CDR3. Trimming at V came to 4 bases and at J to 5 bases, leaving 12 bases not matched to a gene. The chain's CDR3 is CASSSRGTRLEETQYF. CDR3 in DNA: TGTGCCAGCAGCTCGCGGGGGACTAGGCTGGAGGAGACCCAGTACTTC.

The chain recombines TRBV5-4 with TRBJ2-1, with D possibly TRBD2 on 6 matching bases. Trimming pared 4 bases from V and 10 bases from J, leaving 18 bases between. Germline V gives CDR1 SGHNT, CDR2 YYREEE (reference sequence). This CDR3 has 14 amino acids. The CDR3 region is CASSAGTYLREQFF. The CDR3 nucleotides are TGTGCCAGCAGCGCCGGGACTTACCTTCGGGAGCAGTTCTTC.

The chain recombines TRBV4-2 with TRBJ2-3, with D possibly matching TRBD2 (5 bases). This CDR3 has 15 amino acids. The V end lost 4 bases, the J end lost 5 bases, and 16 bases lay between the germline ends. CDR1 and CDR2 (germline): LGHNA, YNFKEQ. CDR3 sequence (DNA): TGTGCCAGCAGCCCGACTACTCCCCGTGAAGATACGCAGTATTTT. Protein: CASSPTTPREDTQYF.

J is TRBJ2-2 and V is TRBV10-2; 9 bases are shared with TRBD2. Germline CDR1 reads WSHSY; CDR2 reads SAAADI. The V and J ends lost 4 bases and 4 bases, in that order; junction bases with no gene match: 10. CDR3 length: 17 amino acids. CDR3 bases: TGCGCCAGCAGTGTATACAGCGGGGGGCCGGTCACCGGGGAGCTGTTTTTT. Translated: CASSVYSGGPVTGELFF.

This chain connects TRBV10-3 to TRBJ1-6, with D unclear. The CDR3 is made up of 13 amino acids. The germline V gene encodes CDR1 ENHRY and CDR2 SYGVKD. Trimming took 4 bases from V and 7 from J, leaving 8 bases between them. For the CDR3, the DNA is TGTGCCATCAGTGGATCAGTGAATTCACCCCTCCACTTT. Amino acids: CAISGSVNSPLHF.

The V gene is TRBV6-1, the J gene TRBJ2-5; D is unclear. V shed 1 base and J shed 5 bases, with 17 bases lying between them. The CDR3 is made up of 16 amino acids. CDR1 and CDR2 from the germline V gene are MNHNS and SASEGT. CDR3 DNA sequence: TGTGCCAGCAGTGAAGGGAACAGACCTCGCCTGGAGACCCAGTACTTC. Residues: CASSEGNRPRLETQYF.

V and J are TRBV5-6 and TRBJ1-5; unclear D gene. The CDR3 runs to 14 residues. Germline values: CDR1 SGHDT, CDR2 YYEEEE. V was cut by 4 bases and J by 3 bases, with 11 bases left in between. The CDR3 is CASSRGLNNQPQHF. The CDR3 nucleotides read TGTGCCAGCAGCAGAGGACTAAACAATCAGCCCCAGCATTTT.

This clone was recorded only once. This chain joins TRBV19 and TRBJ2-7, with 7 bases identical to TRBD2. Germline V CDR1 and CDR2: LNHDA, SQIVND (reference sequence). J lost 9 bases, V lost 3 bases, and 2 bases had no gene match. The CDR3 has 11 residues. CDR3 sequence: CASSIREAQYF. CDR3 DNA sequence: TGTGCCAGTAGTATCCGGGAGGCGCAGTACTTC.

A word on this clone: Compared with germline, one end of the junction differs, possibly owing to a read error. The J gene is TRBJ1-2, the V gene TRBV6-4; 10 nucleotides line up with TRBD1. The CDR3 extends over 15 amino acids. The germline V gene encodes CDR1 MRHNA and CDR2 SNTAGT. The CDR3 nucleotides read TGTGCCGGCAGCCCCGGGACAGGGGCCCTCTATGGCTACACCTTC. This encodes CAGSPGTGALYGYTF.

The chain links TRBV13 to TRBJ2-3, with 13 positions matching TRBD2. Per germline, CDR1 PRHDT and CDR2 FYEKMQ (reference sequence). V trimming: 3 bases; J trimming: 3 bases; junction bases outside the gene matches: 3. This CDR3 has 16 residues. CDR3 in amino acids: CASSLRLAGGTDTQYF. CDR3 DNA sequence: TGTGCCAGCAGCTTGAGACTAGCGGGGGGTACAGATACGCAGTATTTT.